This entry concerns a single TCR beta chain. The antigen is not known. The entry originates in a study of T cell responses to AZD1222 COVID-19 vaccine. Findings of the study overall: A reported finding is that nearly half of spike-specific TCRs target unmutated variant regions.

The method was immunoSEQ multiplex PCR; TCRdb's version includes in-frame clones alone and lacks a portion of them. The sample comprises around 200,000 clones, almost 90% of which are singletons, and approximately 0.49% rests with the top ten. Germline lookup yields CDR1 KGHDR and CDR2 SFDVKD. The CDR3 covers 17 residues. Trimming shortened V by 2 bases and J by 1 base, and 14 bases separated the two germline ends. Source: peripheral blood, taken on day 0 of AZD1222 vaccination. The V call is TRBV24-1, the J call TRBJ2-1; a weak D match, TRBD1 (6 bases). This sequence was found in an adult in good health. The CDR3: CATSDSRGKGSYNEQFF. Here the CDR3 DNA reads TGTGCCACCAGTGATTCCAGGGGCAAGGGGTCCTACAATGAGCAGTTCTTC.